A selection of T cell receptor beta chains follows, all from one sample in a study of cytomegalovirus exposure and HLA in healthy donors. Sequencing used immunoSEQ multiplex PCR; TCRdb keeps in-frame clones, though not all of them. Among 150,000 to 200,000 clones, roughly 77% were seen once, and the ten largest hold roughly 7.8%. Specimen: PBMCs. The receptor source for this set is a woman aged 40 to 50 in good health and CMV-seropositive. The CDR3 runs from the conserved cysteine through the conserved F or W. D genes are given only for firm matches. Rows give clone size only sometimes, using once, few, many, or a class for an expanded clone.

size	V	D	J	DNA	CDR3
-	TRBV15	-	TRBJ2-2	TGTGCCACCAGCAGCGACCTCAGGGGATTGGGATCCGGGGAGCTGTTTTTT	CATSSDLRGLGSGELFF
-	TRBV2	TRBD1	TRBJ1-5	TGTGCCAGCAGTCAGGGGGTAAGCAATCAGCCCCAGCATTTT	CASSQGVSNQPQHF
-	TRBV27	-	TRBJ2-5	TGTGCCAGCAGTTCCCTTAAGGGGGGGGCCTGGGAGCAGTACTTC	CASSSLKGGAWEQYF
-	TRBV30	TRBD2	TRBJ2-7	TGTGCCTGGAGTAGGACTTACTATTCGACTAGCGGGAGTACCTACGAGCAGTACTTC	CAWSRTYYSTSGSTYEQYF
-	TRBV7-8	TRBD2	TRBJ2-1	TGTGCCAGCAGCTTAGCGGGGGGATTAGCGGGGTACTCCTACAATGAGCAGTTCTTC	CASSLAGGLAGYSYNEQFF
once	TRBV2	-	TRBJ2-2	TGTGCCAGCAAGCCTCAGGGGTCCAACACCGGGGAGCTGTTTTTT	CASKPQGSNTGELFF
-	TRBV7-9	TRBD2	TRBJ2-5	TGTGCCAGCAGTAGCACTAGCGGGGCCCTTGAGACCCAGTACTTC	CASSSTSGALETQYF
-	TRBV6-1	-	TRBJ2-5	TGTGCCAGCAGTGAAGCGGCGGCGGGGCACTTC	CASSEAAAGHF
-	TRBV29-1	-	TRBJ2-4	TGCAGCGTTGGACCTGGGGGGGCCAAAAACATTCAGTACTTC	CSVGPGGAKNIQYF
-	TRBV27	-	TRBJ2-7	TGTGCCAGCAGCCCGGGAGTTGGCTTAACCGAGCAGTACTTC	CASSPGVGLTEQYF
-	TRBV30	-	TRBJ2-7	TGTGCCTGGAGGGGCTCGTCAAGAGCCTACGAGCAGTACTTC	CAWRGSSRAYEQYF
-	TRBV4-2	TRBD1	TRBJ2-3	TGTGCCAGCAGCCAGGGGTCGGACAGGAGCCCTAGCACAGATACGCAGTATTTT	CASSQGSDRSPSTDTQYF
-	TRBV9	-	TRBJ2-1	TGTGCCAGCAGCGTAGGAGGAGGGGGGGGCTCCTACAATGAGCAGTTCTTC	CASSVGGGGGSYNEQFF
-	TRBV25-1	TRBD2	TRBJ2-1	TGTGCCAGCAGTGAACCTAGCGGGAGTCGGAATGAGCAGTTCTTC	CASSEPSGSRNEQFF
-	TRBV7-8	TRBD1	TRBJ1-2	TGTGCCAGCAGCTTGGGACAGAATCAAGGGGGAGGCTACACCTTC	CASSLGQNQGGGYTF
-	TRBV10-3	-	TRBJ1-2	TGTGCCATCAGTGAGAGGGGCTCAGGGAAGGGGTATGGCTACACCTTC	CAISERGSGKGYGYTF
-	TRBV7-2	TRBD2	TRBJ2-2	TGTGCCAGCAGCTTAGTCCGAGCGGGAGGGCCGCTGTTTTTT	CASSLVRAGGPLFF
-	TRBV11-1	-	TRBJ2-7	TGTGCCAGCAGCTTAGCTGGGACTCGTACCTACGAGCAGTACTTC	CASSLAGTRTYEQYF
-	TRBV5-1	-	TRBJ2-3	TGCGCCAGCAGCTTTGGGCCACGGCAAGAAGATACGCAGTATTTT	CASSFGPRQEDTQYF
-	TRBV18	-	TRBJ2-5	TGTGCCAGCTCACGTCCCCCAGGGACTCAGGAGACCCAGTACTTC	CASSRPPGTQETQYF
-	TRBV18	TRBD1	TRBJ1-5	TGTGCCAGCTCATACACAGGGGCCGGCAATCAGCCCCAGCATTTT	CASSYTGAGNQPQHF
-	TRBV5-4	TRBD2	TRBJ2-1	TGTGCCAGCAGCTTGGGACTAGCGGGAGGGCCGGGTGAGCAGTTCTTC	CASSLGLAGGPGEQFF
-	TRBV7-2	-	TRBJ2-7	TGTGCCAGCAGCTCGACGGAGGGGGGGACCCTGGGGGAGCAGTACTTC	CASSSTEGGTLGEQYF
-	TRBV6-5	-	TRBJ1-1	TGTGCCAGCAGTCTCCTCCGTAACACTGAAGCTTTCTTT	CASSLLRNTEAFF
few	TRBV19	TRBD2	TRBJ2-7	TGTGCCAGTAGTACCACTAGCGGGAACTTCGAGCAGTACTTC	CASSTTSGNFEQYF
-	TRBV18	-	TRBJ1-1	TGTGCCAGCTCACCCGAGCGGAACACTGAAGCTTTCTTT	CASSPERNTEAFF
few	TRBV7-9	TRBD1	TRBJ1-1	TGTGCCAGCAGCTCGGACAGGGGAAGAAACATGAACACTGAAGCTTTCTTT	CASSSDRGRNMNTEAFF
-	TRBV28	TRBD1	TRBJ1-1	TGTGCCAGCAGCCCCTGGGACAGTAGGGCGAACACTGAAGCTTTCTTT	CASSPWDSRANTEAFF
-	TRBV11-2	TRBD2	TRBJ2-5	TGTGCCAGCAGCTTAGGACTAGCGGAAGAGACCCAGTACTTC	CASSLGLAEETQYF
-	TRBV27	TRBD1	TRBJ2-7	TGTGCCAGCAGTCCCTGGACAGGAGCCTACGAGCAGTACTTC	CASSPWTGAYEQYF
-	TRBV7-2	TRBD2	TRBJ2-1	TGTGCCAGCAGCTTAGTGTCTAGCGGGATGGATGAGCAGTTCTTC	CASSLVSSGMDEQFF
-	TRBV27	TRBD1	TRBJ1-5	TGTGCCAGCGGACAGGGAATCGGCAATCAGCCCCAGCATTTT	CASGQGIGNQPQHF
few	TRBV9	-	TRBJ2-3	TGTGCCAGCAGCGACAGGGAAGCCCCCAGCGGTACGCAGTATTTT	CASSDREAPSGTQYF
-	TRBV4-3	-	TRBJ1-5	TGCGCCAGCAGCCAAGTGATCGGGGGCAATCAGCCCCAGCATTTT	CASSQVIGGNQPQHF
-	TRBV11-3	TRBD2	TRBJ2-1	TGTGCCAGCAGCCCCGGCGGGGGGTACAATGAGCAGTTCTTC	CASSPGGGYNEQFF
-	TRBV28	-	TRBJ2-1	TGTGCCAGCAGTTTGGCGGGACAGATTTCAAATGAGCAGTTCTTC	CASSLAGQISNEQFF
-	TRBV30	-	TRBJ1-6	TGTGCCTGGAGTGACGGGAGGAGGTTTGCACCCCTCCACTTT	CAWSDGRRFAPLHF
-	TRBV28	-	TRBJ1-5	TGTGCCAGCACCGCCCCCGGGGGTAGCAATCAGCCCCAGCATTTT	CASTAPGGSNQPQHF
-	TRBV7-9	-	TRBJ2-5	TGTGCCGGAATGAGAGGGAGTACGGGAGAGACCCAGTACTTC	CAGMRGSTGETQYF
-	TRBV7-2	-	TRBJ1-5	TGTGCCAGCAGTTCACAGTGGCAGCCCCAGCATTTT	CASSSQWQPQHF
-	TRBV7-2	TRBD2	TRBJ2-3	TGTGCCAGCAGCTTAGCAAGGACTAGCGGAGCCCGCAGCACAGATACGCAGTATTTT	CASSLARTSGARSTDTQYF
-	TRBV15	-	TRBJ1-1	TGTGCCACCAGCAGAGATCCCGGGGGGGAAAGCGACACTGAAGCTTTCTTT	CATSRDPGGESDTEAFF
-	TRBV10-2	-	TRBJ2-3	TGCGCCAGCAGTCTCACAGGGGAGGATGCAGATACGCAGTATTTT	CASSLTGEDADTQYF
-	TRBV7-3	TRBD1	TRBJ2-7	TGTGCCAGCAGCCCCCGACAGGGATCCGAGCAGTACTTC	CASSPRQGSEQYF
once	TRBV7-3	TRBD2	TRBJ2-1	TGTGCCAGCAGCCCCACCGGGACTAGCGGGATCAATGAGCAGTTCTTC	CASSPTGTSGINEQFF
once	TRBV6-6	-	TRBJ2-7	TGTGCCAGCACACACACTTGGGCCTACGAGCAGTACTTC	CASTHTWAYEQYF
few	TRBV28	-	TRBJ2-7	TGTGCCAGCAGTTTTAGGGGGTTCCCTGACTACGAGCAGTACTTC	CASSFRGFPDYEQYF
few	TRBV5-1	-	TRBJ2-4	TGCGCCAGCAGCTTTCATACAGGGACGACCATTCAGTACTTC	CASSFHTGTTIQYF
once	TRBV7-8	-	TRBJ1-2	TGTGCCAGCAGCTTAGAGGGTGCTGTACGGACAATCAACTATGGCTACACCTTC	CASSLEGAVRTINYGYTF
-	TRBV7-6	-	TRBJ2-3	TGTGCCAGCAGCTTAGGGGCCACTTCAGATACGCAGTATTTT	CASSLGATSDTQYF
few	TRBV2	TRBD1	TRBJ2-5	TGTGCCAGCAGGCCGGACAGGCTCCAACAAGAGACCCAGTACTTC	CASRPDRLQQETQYF